This T cell receptor beta chain was recorded in a study of T cell repertoires in cytomegalovirus infection. In the study overall: Public TCR beta signatures provided an indication of both CMV infection and a matching HLA type.

Points on this clonotype: Antigen specificity is unknown.

TCRdb used MiXCR to reprocess the reads, holding one entry per CDR3 protein. The sample has under 250,000 distinct CDR3 sequences; 10% to 15% are singletons. Study results and caveats: People with CMV and the relevant HLA were identified by cumulative public TCR beta family frequency.

This CDR3 has 17 amino acids. Germline assignment: CDR1 MNHEY and CDR2 SMNVEV (reference sequence). With V trimmed by 7 bases and J by 3 bases, 13 bases remained unmatched. The sample was PBMCs. This clonotype was sampled from a human donor in good health (CMV status not recorded). Some clones in this sample may be carry-over from other donors' samples. V and J are TRBV27 and TRBJ1-4; 8 positions match TRBD1. CDR3 sequence reads: CASTIRGTGAPNEKLFF. The CDR3 region has the DNA TGTGCCAGCACCATCCGGGGGACAGGAGCGCCTAATGAAAAACTGTTTTTT.